One and the same sample provided the 5 T cell receptor beta chains below, sequenced in a study of shared clonotypes between healthy human individuals. Repertoires were generated with immunoSEQ multiplex PCR, while TCRdb's copy carries only in-frame clones and drops some. The sample shows some 1,100,000 clones, approximately 80% of them seen only once. The specimen sequenced was memory CD4+ T cells from PBMCs. This sample's subset: CD45RA-negative fraction. Receptors were obtained from a man aged 18 to 30 in good health. Some clones in this sample may be carry-over from other donors' samples.

The chain carries TRBV28 and TRBJ1-1; 10 positions agree with TRBD1. The CDR3 consists of 14 residues. V lost 5 bases to trimming and J lost 5 bases; unmatched junction nucleotides: 5. Germline CDR1 is MDHEN and CDR2 is SYDVKM. CDR3 in amino acids: CASSPGTGVTEAFF. In nucleotides, the CDR3 is TGTGCCAGCAGTCCTGGGACAGGGGTTACTGAAGCTTTCTTT.

Remarks on this clone: Different DNA sequences within this sample yield the same CDR3. This chain uses TRBV11-3 with TRBJ2-1; D is tentatively TRBD1 or TRBD2 (6 bases each). V lost 5 bases, J lost 7 bases, and 12 bases lay in between. CDR1 and CDR2 from the germline V gene are SGHNT and YENEEA. This CDR3 spans 13 amino acids. In DNA form, the CDR3 reads TGTGCCAGCAGCCTGGGGGGCGGAAATGAGCAGTTCTTC. It translates to CASSLGGGNEQFF.

This clone was counted a few times. The V call is TRBV28, the J call TRBJ2-7; 12 positions match TRBD2. The CDR3 has 13 residues. Germline V gene data show CDR1 as MDHEN and CDR2 as SYDVKM. V lost 10 bases and J lost 6; bases outside the gene matches: 7. CDR3 region: CAIGLAGTLEQYF. As DNA, the CDR3 is TGTGCCATTGGACTAGCGGGGACCCTCGAGCAGTACTTC.

The chain joins TRBV4-2 to TRBJ2-7; D possibly corresponds to TRBD2 (5 bases). Trimming removed 0 bases from V and 0 bases from J, with 15 bases in between. The V gene's germline CDR1 is LGHNA and CDR2 YNFKEQ. The CDR3 extends over 17 amino acids. The CDR3, as DNA: TGTGCCAGCAGCCAAGATCGAAGGGTGGCGGGCTCCTACGAGCAGTACTTC. Protein sequence: CASSQDRRVAGSYEQYF.

V usage is TRBV19 and J usage is TRBJ1-5; tentatively, D is TRBD1 (6 bases). The germline gives CDR1 LNHDA, CDR2 SQIVND (reference sequence). The CDR3 is 14 residues long. The V and J ends lost 5 bases and 5 bases respectively, with 13 bases between them. This chain's CDR3 is CASSLTRGDQPQHF. The CDR3 bases are TGTGCCAGTAGTCTCACGAGGGGGGATCAGCCCCAGCATTTT.